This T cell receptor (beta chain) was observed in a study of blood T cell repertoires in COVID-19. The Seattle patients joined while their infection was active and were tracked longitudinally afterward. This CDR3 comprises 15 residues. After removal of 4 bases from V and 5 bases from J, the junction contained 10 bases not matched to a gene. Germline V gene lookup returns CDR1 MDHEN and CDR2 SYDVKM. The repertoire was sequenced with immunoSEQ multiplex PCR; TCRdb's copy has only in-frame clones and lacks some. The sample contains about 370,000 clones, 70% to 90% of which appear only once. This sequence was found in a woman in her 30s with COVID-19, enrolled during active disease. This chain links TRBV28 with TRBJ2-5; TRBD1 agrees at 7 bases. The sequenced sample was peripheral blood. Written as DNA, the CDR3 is TGTGCCAGCAGTTCGGGACAGAGGAGTAAGGAGACCCAGTACTTC. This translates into CASSSGQRSKETQYF.